This T cell receptor (beta chain) was sequenced during a study of somatic mutations in cytotoxic T cells in rheumatoid arthritis. General study findings and limits: Among patients with rheumatoid arthritis, but not healthy controls, CD8+ clonality increased with age. Rheumatoid arthritis patients showed slight TRBV07 underrepresentation, and this was not adjusted for multiple comparisons.

Healthy control subjects consisted of blood donors (median age roughly 60 years, range about 21-75; over 45% female). As concerns this clone: Its antigen is as yet unknown.

Germline V gene data show CDR1 as ENHRY and CDR2 as SYGVKD. CDR3 length: 14 amino acids. The V and J ends lost 10 bases and 6 bases respectively, with 22 bases between them. Measured with immunoSEQ multiplex PCR; TCRdb has only the in-frame clones, and not every one. The sample lists approximately 30,000 clones; roughly 80% were seen once. The clonotype originates from a man aged 50-59 years in good health. Sequencing input: CD8+ T cells sorted from blood. The chain joins TRBV10-3 to TRBJ2-7, with unresolved D. The CDR3 protein is CATLPQDSPPEQYF. CDR3 bases: TGTGCCACCCTCCCCCAGGATAGTCCCCCCGAGCAGTACTTC.